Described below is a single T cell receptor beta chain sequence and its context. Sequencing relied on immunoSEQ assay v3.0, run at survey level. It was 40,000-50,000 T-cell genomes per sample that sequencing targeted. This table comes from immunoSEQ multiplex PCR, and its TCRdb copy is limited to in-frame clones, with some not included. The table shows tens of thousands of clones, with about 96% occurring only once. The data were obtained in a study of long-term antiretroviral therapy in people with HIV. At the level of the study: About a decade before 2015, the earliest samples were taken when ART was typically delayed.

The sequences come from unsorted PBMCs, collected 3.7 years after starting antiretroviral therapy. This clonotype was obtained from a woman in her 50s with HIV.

The CDR3: CASSPSPTGELFF. As DNA, the CDR3 is TGTGCCAGCAGCCCGAGCCCCACCGGGGAGCTGTTTTTT. The chain employs TRBV7-9 and TRBJ2-2; D call uncertain. The CDR3 is 13 amino acids. Germline V lookup: CDR1 SEHNR, CDR2 FQNEAQ (reference sequence). V was cut by 5 bases and J by 4 bases, with 8 bases left in between.